This record looks at one TCR beta chain sequence and its context. Its specificity is not known. The source of the sample is a study of graft-versus-host responses after intestinal transplantation. Produced via immunoSEQ multiplex PCR; TCRdb's table is partial and in-frame only. The sample holds roughly 120,000 clones, 93% seen once. General study findings and limits: Recipient-marrow GvH clones were detected, some having first appeared in ileum or blood.

Germline lookup yields CDR1 MGHRA and CDR2 YSYEKL. Trimming removed 0 bases from V and 1 base from J, with 9 bases in between. The CDR3 has 15 amino acids. The clonotype was recovered from a human donor who received an intestinal transplant. The source material was unstimulated CD8+ T cells sorted from spleen or lymph node cells, sampled before intestinal transplant. This chain joins TRBV4-1 and TRBJ2-5; TRBD1 might be the D (5 bases). Here the CDR3 reads CASSQETVFQETQYF. The CDR3 coding sequence is TGCGCCAGCAGCCAAGAGACAGTGTTCCAAGAGACCCAGTACTTC.